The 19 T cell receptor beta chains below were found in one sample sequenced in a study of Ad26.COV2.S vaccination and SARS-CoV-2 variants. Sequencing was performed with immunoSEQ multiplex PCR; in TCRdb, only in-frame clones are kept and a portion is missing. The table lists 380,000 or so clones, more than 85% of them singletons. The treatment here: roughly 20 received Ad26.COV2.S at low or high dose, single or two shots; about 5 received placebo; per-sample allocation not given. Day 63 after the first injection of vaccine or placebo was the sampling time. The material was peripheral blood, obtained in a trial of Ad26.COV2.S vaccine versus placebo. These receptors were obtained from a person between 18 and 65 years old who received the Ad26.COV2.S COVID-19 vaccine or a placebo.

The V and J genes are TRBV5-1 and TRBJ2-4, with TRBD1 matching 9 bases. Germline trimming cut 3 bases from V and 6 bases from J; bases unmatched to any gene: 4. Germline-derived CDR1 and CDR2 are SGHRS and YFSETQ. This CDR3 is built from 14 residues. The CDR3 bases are TGCGCCAGCAGCTGGGGGACAGGGATAAACATTCAGTACTTC. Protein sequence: CASSWGTGINIQYF.

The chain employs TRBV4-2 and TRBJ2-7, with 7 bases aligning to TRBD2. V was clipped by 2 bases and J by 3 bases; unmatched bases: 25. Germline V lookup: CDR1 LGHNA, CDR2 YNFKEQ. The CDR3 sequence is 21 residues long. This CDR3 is CASSQKHQPGLAAYLGYEQYF. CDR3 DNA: TGTGCCAGCAGCCAAAAACATCAACCTGGGCTAGCGGCATATCTCGGCTACGAGCAGTACTTC.

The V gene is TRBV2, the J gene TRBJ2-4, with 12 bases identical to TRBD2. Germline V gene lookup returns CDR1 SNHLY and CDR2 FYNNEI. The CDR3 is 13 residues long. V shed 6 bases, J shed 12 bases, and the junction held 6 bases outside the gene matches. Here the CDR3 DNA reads TGTGCCAGCAGACTTGGGACTAGCGGGCCTCAGTACTTC. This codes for CASRLGTSGPQYF. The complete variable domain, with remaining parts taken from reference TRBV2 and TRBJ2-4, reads EPEVTQTPSHQVTQMGQEVILRCVPISNHLYFYWYRQILGQKVEFLVSFYNNEISEKSEIFDDQFSVERPDGSNFTLKIRSTKLEDSAMYFCASRLGTSGPQYFGAGTRLSVL.

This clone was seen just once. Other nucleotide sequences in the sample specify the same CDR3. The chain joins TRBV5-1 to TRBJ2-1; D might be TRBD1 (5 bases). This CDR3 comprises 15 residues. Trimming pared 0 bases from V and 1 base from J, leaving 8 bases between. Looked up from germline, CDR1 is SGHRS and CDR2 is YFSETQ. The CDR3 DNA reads TGCGCCAGCAGCTTGGATCAGGGATCCTACAATGAGCAGTTCTTC. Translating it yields CASSLDQGSYNEQFF.

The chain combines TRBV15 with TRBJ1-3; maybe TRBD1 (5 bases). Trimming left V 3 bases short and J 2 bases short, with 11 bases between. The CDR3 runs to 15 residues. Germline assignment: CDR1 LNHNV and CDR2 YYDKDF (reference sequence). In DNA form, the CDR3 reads TGTGCCACCAGCAGCAAGAGGGGTGCTGGAAACACCATATATTTT. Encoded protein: CATSSKRGAGNTIYF.

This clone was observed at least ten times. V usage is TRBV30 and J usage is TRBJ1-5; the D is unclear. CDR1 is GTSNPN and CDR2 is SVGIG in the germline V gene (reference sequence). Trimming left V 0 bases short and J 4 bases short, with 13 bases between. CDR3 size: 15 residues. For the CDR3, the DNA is TGTGCCTGGAGTGTAGGAGGACGGGAGAATCAGCCCCAGCATTTT. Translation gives CAWSVGGRENQPQHF.

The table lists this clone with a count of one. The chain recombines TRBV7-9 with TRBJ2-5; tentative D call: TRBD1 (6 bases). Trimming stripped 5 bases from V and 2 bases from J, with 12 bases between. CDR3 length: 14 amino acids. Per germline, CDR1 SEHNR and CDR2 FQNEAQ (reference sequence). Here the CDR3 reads CASSPVGQQETQYF. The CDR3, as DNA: TGTGCCAGCAGCCCCGTGGGACAACAAGAGACCCAGTACTTC.

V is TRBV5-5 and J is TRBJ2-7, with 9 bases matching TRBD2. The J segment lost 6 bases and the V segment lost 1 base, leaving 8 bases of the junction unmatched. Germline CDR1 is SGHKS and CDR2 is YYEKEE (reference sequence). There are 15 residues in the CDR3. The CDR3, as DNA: TGTGCCAGCAGCTTGTGGGTAGCGGGAGCGTTCGAGCAGTACTTC. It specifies CASSLWVAGAFEQYF.

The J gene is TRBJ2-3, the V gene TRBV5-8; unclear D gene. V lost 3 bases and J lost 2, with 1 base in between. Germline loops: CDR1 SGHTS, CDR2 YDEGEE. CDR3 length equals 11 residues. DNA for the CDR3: TGTGCCAGCAGCTACACAGATACGCAGTATTTT. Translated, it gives CASSYTDTQYF. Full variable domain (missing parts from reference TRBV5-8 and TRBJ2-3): EAGVTQSPTHLIKTRGQQATLRCSPISGHTSVYWYQQALGLGLQFLLWYDEGEERNRGNFPPRFSGRQFPNYSSELNVNALELEDSALYLCASSYTDTQYFGPGTRLTVL.

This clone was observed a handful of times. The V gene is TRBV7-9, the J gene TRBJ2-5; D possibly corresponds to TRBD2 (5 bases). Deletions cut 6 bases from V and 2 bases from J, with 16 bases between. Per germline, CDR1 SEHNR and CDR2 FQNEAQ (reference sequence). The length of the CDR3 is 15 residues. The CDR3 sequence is CASSLARLGQETQYF. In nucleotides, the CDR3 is TGTGCCAGCAGTCTAGCCAGATTAGGTCAAGAGACCCAGTACTTC.

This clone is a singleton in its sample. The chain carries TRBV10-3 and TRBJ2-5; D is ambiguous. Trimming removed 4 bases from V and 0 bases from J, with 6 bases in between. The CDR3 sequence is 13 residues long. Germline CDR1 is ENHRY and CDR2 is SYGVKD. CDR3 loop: CAISARDQETQYF. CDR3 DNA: TGTGCCATCAGTGCCCGGGACCAAGAGACCCAGTACTTC.

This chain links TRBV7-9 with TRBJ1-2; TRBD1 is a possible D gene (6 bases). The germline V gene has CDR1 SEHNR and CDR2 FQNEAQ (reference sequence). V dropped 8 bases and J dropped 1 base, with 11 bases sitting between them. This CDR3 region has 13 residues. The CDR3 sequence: CASALQGNYGYTF. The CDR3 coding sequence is TGTGCCAGCGCCCTACAGGGTAACTATGGCTACACCTTC.

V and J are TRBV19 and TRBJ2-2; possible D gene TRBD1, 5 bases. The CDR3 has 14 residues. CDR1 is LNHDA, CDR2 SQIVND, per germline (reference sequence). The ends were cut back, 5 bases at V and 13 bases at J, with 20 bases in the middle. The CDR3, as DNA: TGTGCCAGTAGTTCCTCGGACACCCCCAGGGCGCTGTTTTTT. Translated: CASSSSDTPRALFF.

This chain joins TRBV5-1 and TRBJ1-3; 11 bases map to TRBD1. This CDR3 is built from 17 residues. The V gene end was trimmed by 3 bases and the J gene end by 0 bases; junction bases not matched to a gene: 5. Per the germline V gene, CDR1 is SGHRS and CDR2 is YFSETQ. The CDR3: CASSWTGGLFSGNTIYF. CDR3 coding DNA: TGCGCCAGCAGCTGGACAGGGGGCCTGTTCTCTGGAAACACCATATATTTT.

CDR3 DNA sequence: TGTGCCAGCAGCTTTAGGAACGGCGACGAGCAGTACTTC. Translated: CASSFRNGDEQYF. This chain uses TRBV7-2 with TRBJ2-7; unclear D gene. V was clipped by 3 bases and J by 5 bases, with 11 bases between them. Germline V gene lookup returns CDR1 SGHTA and CDR2 FQGNSA. CDR3 length: 13 amino acids.

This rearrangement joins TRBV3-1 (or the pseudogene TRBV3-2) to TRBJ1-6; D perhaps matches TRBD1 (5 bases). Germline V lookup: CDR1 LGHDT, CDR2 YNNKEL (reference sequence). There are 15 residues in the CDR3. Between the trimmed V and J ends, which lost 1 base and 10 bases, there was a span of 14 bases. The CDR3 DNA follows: TGTGCCAGCAGCCAAGTTGGAGGGGTTGAATCACCCCTCCACTTT. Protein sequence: CASSQVGGVESPLHF.

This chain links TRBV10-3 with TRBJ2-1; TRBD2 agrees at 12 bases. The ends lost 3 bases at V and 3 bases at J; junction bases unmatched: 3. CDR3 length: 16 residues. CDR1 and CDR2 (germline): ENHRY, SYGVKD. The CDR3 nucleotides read TGTGCCATCAGTGAATCACTAGCGGGAGGCTACAATGAGCAGTTCTTC. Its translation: CAISESLAGGYNEQFF.

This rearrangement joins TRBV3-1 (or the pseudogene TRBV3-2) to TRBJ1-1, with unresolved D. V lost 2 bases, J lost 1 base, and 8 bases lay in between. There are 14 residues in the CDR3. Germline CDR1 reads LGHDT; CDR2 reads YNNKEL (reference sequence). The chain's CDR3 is CASSQQVGNTEAFF. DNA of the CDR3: TGTGCCAGCAGCCAACAGGTTGGGAACACTGAAGCTTTCTTT.

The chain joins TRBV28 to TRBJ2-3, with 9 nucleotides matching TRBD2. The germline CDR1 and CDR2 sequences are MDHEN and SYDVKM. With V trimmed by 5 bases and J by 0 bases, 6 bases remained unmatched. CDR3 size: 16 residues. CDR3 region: CASSLHSGSSTDTQYF. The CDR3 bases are TGTGCCAGCAGTCTTCATAGCGGGAGTAGCACAGATACGCAGTATTTT.